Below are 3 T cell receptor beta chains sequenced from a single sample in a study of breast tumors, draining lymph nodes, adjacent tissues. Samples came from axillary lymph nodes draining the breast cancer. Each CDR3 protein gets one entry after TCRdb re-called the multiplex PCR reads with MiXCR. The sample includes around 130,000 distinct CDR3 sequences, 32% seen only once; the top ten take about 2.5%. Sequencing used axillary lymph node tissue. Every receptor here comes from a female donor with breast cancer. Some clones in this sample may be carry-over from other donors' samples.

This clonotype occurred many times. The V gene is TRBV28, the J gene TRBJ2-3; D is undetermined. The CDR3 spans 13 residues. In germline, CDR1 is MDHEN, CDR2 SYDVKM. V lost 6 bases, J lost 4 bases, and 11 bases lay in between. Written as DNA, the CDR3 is TGTGCCAGCAGCCCCCTCATCCCAGATACGCAGTATTTT. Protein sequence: CASSPLIPDTQYF.

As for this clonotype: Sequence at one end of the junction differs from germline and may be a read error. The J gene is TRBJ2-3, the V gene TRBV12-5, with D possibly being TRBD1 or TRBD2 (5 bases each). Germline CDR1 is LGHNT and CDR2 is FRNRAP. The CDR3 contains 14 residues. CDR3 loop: CASGASSRTGTQYF. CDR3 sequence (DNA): TGTGCTAGTGGCGCTAGCTCGCGCACAGGTACGCAGTATTTT.

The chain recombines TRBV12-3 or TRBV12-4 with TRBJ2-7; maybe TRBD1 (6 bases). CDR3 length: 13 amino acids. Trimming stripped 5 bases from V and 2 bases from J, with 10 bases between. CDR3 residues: CASSPGAAYEQYF. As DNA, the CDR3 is TGTGCCAGCAGTCCAGGGGCAGCCTACGAGCAGTACTTC.